This TCR beta chain was retrieved from a study of T cell responses to AZD1222 COVID-19 vaccine. Study-level results: Spike-specific TCR breadth and depth grew following two AZD1222 doses. There were repertoire samples only from the period after the peak T cell response. The span of vaccine-associated CD4 TCRs extended across spike, with dominance at 160-218 and 743-854.

A note on this clone: Its specificity is not known.

Clones were sequenced by immunoSEQ multiplex PCR, and TCRdb holds only the in-frame ones, with some missing. The repertoire includes 150,000 to 200,000 clones, 80% to 90% of them detected once, and under 7.5% sits in the top ten. CDR1 is LNHNV and CDR2 is YYDKDF in the germline V gene (reference sequence). The CDR3 length is 15 residues. Losses at the gene ends were 5 bases for V and 2 bases for J; bases not matched to a gene: 5. The chain employs TRBV15 and TRBJ2-3, with 9 bases identical to TRBD1. This clonotype was sampled from an adult in good health. The source material was peripheral blood, sampled on day 0 of AZD1222 vaccination. The CDR3 sequence: CATSQGTGNTDTQYF. The CDR3 nucleotides read TGTGCCACCAGCCAGGGGACAGGGAACACAGATACGCAGTATTTT.